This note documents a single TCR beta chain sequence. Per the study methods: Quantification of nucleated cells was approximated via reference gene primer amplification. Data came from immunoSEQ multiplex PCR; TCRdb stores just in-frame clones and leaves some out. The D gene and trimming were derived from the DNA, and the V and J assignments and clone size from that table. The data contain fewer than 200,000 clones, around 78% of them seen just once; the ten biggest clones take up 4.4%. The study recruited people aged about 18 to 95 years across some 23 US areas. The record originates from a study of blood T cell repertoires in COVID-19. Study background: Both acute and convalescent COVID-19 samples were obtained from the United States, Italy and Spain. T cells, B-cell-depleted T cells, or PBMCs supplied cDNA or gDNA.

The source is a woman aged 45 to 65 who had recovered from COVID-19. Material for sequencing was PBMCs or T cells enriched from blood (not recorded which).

The CDR3 reads CATSDPRREGTDTQYF. Here the CDR3 DNA reads TGTGCCACCAGTGATCCGCGGCGGGAGGGTACAGATACGCAGTATTTT. The chain links TRBV24-1 to TRBJ2-3, with TRBD2 matching over 9 bases. This CDR3 comprises 16 residues. CDR1 KGHDR and CDR2 SFDVKD come from the germline V gene. Trimming at V came to 3 bases and at J to 3 bases, leaving 6 bases not matched to a gene.